This is a list of T cell receptor beta chains from one sample in a study of cytomegalovirus exposure and HLA in healthy donors. Profiling relied on immunoSEQ multiplex PCR, and the TCRdb table lists in-frame clones only, not all of them. The sample lists over 120,000 clones; roughly 80% were seen once. Specimen: PBMCs. These TCRs come from a man aged 35 to 55 in good health and CMV-seronegative. Each CDR3 is given with its conserved first and last residue. A D gene is named only where the DNA matches it firmly. Size values are once, few and many counts, or a class for expanded clones, and some rows have none.

>TRBV10-2|TRBJ2-3|.|.
TGCGCCAGCAGTTCACTTAGTTCCTCCACAGATACGCAGTATTTT
CASSSLSSSTDTQYF
>TRBV9|TRBJ1-2|TRBD1|once
TGTGCCAGCAGCGTTCACCGGACAGGGGACTATGGCTACACCTTC
CASSVHRTGDYGYTF
>TRBV6-5|TRBJ1-1|.|few
TGTGCCAGCAGTCAAGGGGGACGAGACGCTTTCTTT
CASSQGGRDAFF
>TRBV2|TRBJ2-3|.|few
TGTGCCAGCATAAGACCCCTAGGCACAGATACGCAGTATTTT
CASIRPLGTDTQYF
>TRBV19|TRBJ2-6|.|.
TGTGCCAGTCTCGACATTGGATTCTCTGGGGCCAACGTCCTGACTTTC
CASLDIGFSGANVLTF
>TRBV6-4|TRBJ1-5|.|.
TGTGCCAGCAGTGAGGGGGGTGGCAATCAGCCCCAGCATTTT
CASSEGGGNQPQHF
>TRBV25-1|TRBJ2-1|.|.
TGTGCCAGCAGTGCAAGGGGGACCTCCTACAATGAGCAGTTCTTC
CASSARGTSYNEQFF
>TRBV6-5|TRBJ1-1|.|.
TGTGCCAGCAGTCCCAGGGGACGAGAGACTGAAGCTTTCTTT
CASSPRGRETEAFF
>TRBV6-6|TRBJ2-5|TRBD1|.
TGTGCCAGCAGTCACAGGGGTGAGACCCAGTACTTC
CASSHRGETQYF
>TRBV7-6|TRBJ1-2|TRBD1|.
TGTGCCAGCAGCTTAGGGACAGGGGTCGATGACGGCTACACCTTC
CASSLGTGVDDGYTF
>TRBV5-5|TRBJ1-2|.|.
TGTGCCAGCAGCTTGGCAGGGAACTATGGCTACACCTTC
CASSLAGNYGYTF
>TRBV19|TRBJ2-7|TRBD1|.
TGTGCCAGTAGTCCGGACAGGGGATTTGGCTACGAGCAGTACTTC
CASSPDRGFGYEQYF
>TRBV6-5|TRBJ2-7|TRBD2|.
TGTGCCAGCAGTTACCGGACTAGCGGGGGGGCGGGAGAGCAGTACTTC
CASSYRTSGGAGEQYF
>TRBV5-5|TRBJ1-3|TRBD1|.
TGTGCCAGCAGCTTGGGACAGGGTGCAGGAAACACCATATATTTT
CASSLGQGAGNTIYF
>TRBV7-2|TRBJ2-5|.|few
TGTGCCAGCAGCTTAGGAGGAGGGTTCGAGACCCAGTACTTC
CASSLGGGFETQYF
>TRBV5-1|TRBJ1-1|.|.
TGCGCCAGCAGCTTGTCGGGCAGGGACACTGAAGCTTTCTTT
CASSLSGRDTEAFF
>TRBV11-3|TRBJ1-1|.|.
TGTGCCAGCAGCCGGACAGCGACGAACACTGAAGCTTTCTTT
CASSRTATNTEAFF
>TRBV11-2|TRBJ2-2|TRBD2|.
TGTGCCAGCAGCTTAATAGCGGGAACCACCGGGGAGCTGTTTTTT
CASSLIAGTTGELFF
>TRBV25-1|TRBJ1-1|.|.
TGTGCCAGCAGTGCTGAGACAGCAGAAGCTTTCTTT
CASSAETAEAFF
>TRBV30|TRBJ2-1|.|.
TGTGCCTTTAAACAGGGTGTGGGTAGAGGGGTTAGAGATGAGCAGTTCTTC
CAFKQGVGRGVRDEQFF
>TRBV2|TRBJ1-2|TRBD1|few
TGTGCCAGCAGTCAAGTTACAGGGGCCGGCTACACCTTC
CASSQVTGAGYTF
>TRBV7-9|TRBJ1-2|TRBD1|.
TGTGCCAGCAGCCCCCGACAGGGACAAGGTGGCTACACCTTC
CASSPRQGQGGYTF
>TRBV7-2|TRBJ2-6|TRBD2|.
TGTGCCAGCAGCCCCGCCGGGGGGGCCTCTGGGGCCAACGTCCTGACTTTC
CASSPAGGASGANVLTF
>TRBV9|TRBJ2-3|.|once
TGTGCCAGCACTCGCGACGGGGGACTCTCCACAGATACGCAGTATTTT
CASTRDGGLSTDTQYF
>TRBV7-2|TRBJ2-7|.|once
TGTGCCAGCAGCTTTGGGCAGGGGATAGGCGAGCAGTACTTC
CASSFGQGIGEQYF
>TRBV7-6|TRBJ2-2|TRBD1|few
TGTGCCAGCATCAAAGGACAGGGGGTTGAAACCGGGGAGCTGTTTTTT
CASIKGQGVETGELFF
>TRBV27|TRBJ1-5|TRBD1|.
TGTGCCAGCACCAGGACAGGGGTGGACAATCAGCCCCAGCATTTT
CASTRTGVDNQPQHF
>TRBV21-1|TRBJ2-4|.|once
TGTGCCAGCAGCAAAGACCCCCACAGGCCCTGGGCCAAAAACATTCAGTACTTC
CASSKDPHRPWAKNIQYF
>TRBV7-8|TRBJ2-6|TRBD1|.
TGTGCCAGCAGCTTGAGGACAGGGTCTGGGGCCAACGTCCTGACTTTC
CASSLRTGSGANVLTF
>TRBV7-9|TRBJ1-1|TRBD1|.
TGTGCCAGCAGCTTACAGGGGGCCACTGAAGCTTTCTTT
CASSLQGATEAFF
>TRBV19|TRBJ2-2|TRBD2|.
TGTGCCAGTCTAGCGGGGGGTCCGAACACCGGGGAGCTGTTTTTT
CASLAGGPNTGELFF
>TRBV4-3|TRBJ2-7|.|few
TGCGCCAGCAGGCCGACGGGGTCCTACGCGCAGTACTTC
CASRPTGSYAQYF
>TRBV10-2|TRBJ1-4|.|.
TGCGCCAGCAGTGATAACAGATCTTTCAATGAAAAACTGTTTTTT
CASSDNRSFNEKLFF
>TRBV5-8|TRBJ2-3|.|.
TGTGCCAGCAGCTCCAGGGGGGCAGATACGCAGTATTTT
CASSSRGADTQYF
>TRBV9|TRBJ2-1|.|.
TGTGCCAGCAGCAATACCTACAATGAGCAGTTCTTC
CASSNTYNEQFF
>TRBV4-1|TRBJ2-3|TRBD2|.
TGCGCCAGCGGAGCCGGACTAGCGGTTTACACAGATACGCAGTATTTT
CASGAGLAVYTDTQYF
>TRBV25-1|TRBJ1-1|.|.
TGTGCCAGCAGTCCAAGGCAAGGACAGCACACTGAAGCTTTCTTT
CASSPRQGQHTEAFF
>TRBV7-2|TRBJ2-7|.|.
TGTGCCAGCAGCTTAGATAACCCCAGCGAGCAGTACTTC
CASSLDNPSEQYF
>TRBV4-1|TRBJ1-2|.|once
TGCGCCAGCAGCCAAGCCCGGACATATGGCTACACCTTC
CASSQARTYGYTF
>TRBV6-5|TRBJ1-1|.|.
TGTGCCAGCACGAGTAGACTTCTGAACACTGAAGCTTTCTTT
CASTSRLLNTEAFF
>TRBV4-1|TRBJ1-1|.|.
TGCGCCAGCAGCCAAGAGATTCAGGGGCCGGACACTGAAGCTTTCTTT
CASSQEIQGPDTEAFF
>TRBV18|TRBJ2-2|TRBD1|.
TGTGCCAGCTCACCAACGGGACAGCCCCTCAGGACCGGGGAGCTGTTTTTT
CASSPTGQPLRTGELFF
>TRBV5-4|TRBJ1-4|TRBD1|few
TGTGCCAGCAGCCCTCGACAGGGGGCTAATGAAAAACTGTTTTTT
CASSPRQGANEKLFF
>TRBV9|TRBJ2-1|TRBD2|.
TGTGCCAGCAGCGTAGGATCCCTAGCGGCGGCCGGCAATGAGCAGTTCTTC
CASSVGSLAAAGNEQFF
>TRBV27|TRBJ2-5|.|.
TGTGCCAGCAGTTTCGCGACACAAGAGACCCAGTACTTC
CASSFATQETQYF
>TRBV7-9|TRBJ2-1|TRBD2|.
TGTGCCAGCAGCTGGACTAGCGGGGGGTCCCCCCACAATGAGCAGTTCTTC
CASSWTSGGSPHNEQFF
>TRBV27|TRBJ2-7|.|.
TGTGCCAGCAGTCCCCGCCCCGAGTCCTACGAGCAGTACTTC
CASSPRPESYEQYF
>TRBV6-5|TRBJ1-6|.|.
TGTGCCAGCGGGGGGTACTATAATTCACCCCTCCACTTT
CASGGYYNSPLHF
>TRBV15|TRBJ1-1|.|.
TGTGCCACCAGCACCGAGGGGGGAGGGGGCACTGAAGCTTTCTTT
CATSTEGGGGTEAFF